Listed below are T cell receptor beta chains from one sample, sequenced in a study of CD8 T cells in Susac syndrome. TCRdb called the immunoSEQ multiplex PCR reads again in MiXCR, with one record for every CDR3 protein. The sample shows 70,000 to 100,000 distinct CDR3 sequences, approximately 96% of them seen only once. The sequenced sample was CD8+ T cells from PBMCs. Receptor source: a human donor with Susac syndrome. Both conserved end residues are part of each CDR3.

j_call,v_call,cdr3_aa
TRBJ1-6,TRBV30,CAWKAGSTYNSPLHF
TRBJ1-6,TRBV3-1,CASSLTLGYESPLHF
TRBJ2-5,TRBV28,CASTIGGYGWKTQYF
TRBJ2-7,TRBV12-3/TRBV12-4,CASRPGQGRRATSYEQYF
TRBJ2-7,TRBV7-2,CASKLAGYLRQYF
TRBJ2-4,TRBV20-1,CSARVLLAKNIQYF
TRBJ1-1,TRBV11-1,CASSLAYTEAFF
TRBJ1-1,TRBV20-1,CSARAGQGFAFF
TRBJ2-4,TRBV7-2,CASSLTGDPTNIQYF
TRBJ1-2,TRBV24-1,CATSDLGQVHGYTF
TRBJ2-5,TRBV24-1,CATSDAGETQYF
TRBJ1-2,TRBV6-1,CASNLDSDGRLTNYGYTF
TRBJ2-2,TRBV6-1,CASSATTFRVGTGELFF
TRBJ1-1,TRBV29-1,CSVDVRGRNTEAFF
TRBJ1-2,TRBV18,CASSPPIRDGDYGYTF
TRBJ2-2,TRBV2,CASRRTLNTGELFF
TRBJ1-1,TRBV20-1,CSARENTEAFF
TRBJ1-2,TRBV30,CAWGGTGIGYTF
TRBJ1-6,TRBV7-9,CASIGQGGSPLHF
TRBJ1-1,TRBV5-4,CASSLGTENTEAFF
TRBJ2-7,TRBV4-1,CASSQGYLTGGDEQYF
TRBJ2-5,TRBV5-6,CASSSDRVETQYF
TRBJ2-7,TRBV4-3,CASSQGTGAGVSEQYF
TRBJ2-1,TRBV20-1,CSASQGADGNEQFF
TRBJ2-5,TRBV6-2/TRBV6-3,CASRGVQETQYF
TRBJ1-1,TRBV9,CASSPGVGEAFF
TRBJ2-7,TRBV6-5,CASSYGAGTVLYF
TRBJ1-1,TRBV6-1,CASSVKGHTEAFF
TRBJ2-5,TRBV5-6,CASSLSGRQETQYF
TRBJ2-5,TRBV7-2,CASSLEGWETQYF
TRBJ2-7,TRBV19,CASSGLGTGVNEQYF
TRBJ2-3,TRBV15,CATSRVESGDTQYF
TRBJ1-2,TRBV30,CAWRKDRGDYGYTF
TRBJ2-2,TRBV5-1,CASSFSGSLNTGELFF